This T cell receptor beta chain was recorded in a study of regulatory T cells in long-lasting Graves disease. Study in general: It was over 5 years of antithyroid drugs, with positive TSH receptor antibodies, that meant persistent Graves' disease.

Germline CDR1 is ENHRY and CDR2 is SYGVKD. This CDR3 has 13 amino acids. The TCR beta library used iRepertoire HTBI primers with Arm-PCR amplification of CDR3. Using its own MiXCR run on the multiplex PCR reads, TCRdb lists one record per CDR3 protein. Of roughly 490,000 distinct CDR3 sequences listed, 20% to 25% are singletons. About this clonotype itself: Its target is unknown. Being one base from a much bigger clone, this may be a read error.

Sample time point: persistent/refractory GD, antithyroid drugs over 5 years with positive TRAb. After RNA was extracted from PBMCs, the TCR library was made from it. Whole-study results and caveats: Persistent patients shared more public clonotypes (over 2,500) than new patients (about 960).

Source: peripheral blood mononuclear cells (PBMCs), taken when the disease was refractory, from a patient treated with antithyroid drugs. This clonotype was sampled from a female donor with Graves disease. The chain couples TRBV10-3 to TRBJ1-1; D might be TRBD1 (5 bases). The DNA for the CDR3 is TGTGACATCAGATGGACAACGAACACTGAAGCTTTCTTT. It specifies CDIRWTTNTEAFF.